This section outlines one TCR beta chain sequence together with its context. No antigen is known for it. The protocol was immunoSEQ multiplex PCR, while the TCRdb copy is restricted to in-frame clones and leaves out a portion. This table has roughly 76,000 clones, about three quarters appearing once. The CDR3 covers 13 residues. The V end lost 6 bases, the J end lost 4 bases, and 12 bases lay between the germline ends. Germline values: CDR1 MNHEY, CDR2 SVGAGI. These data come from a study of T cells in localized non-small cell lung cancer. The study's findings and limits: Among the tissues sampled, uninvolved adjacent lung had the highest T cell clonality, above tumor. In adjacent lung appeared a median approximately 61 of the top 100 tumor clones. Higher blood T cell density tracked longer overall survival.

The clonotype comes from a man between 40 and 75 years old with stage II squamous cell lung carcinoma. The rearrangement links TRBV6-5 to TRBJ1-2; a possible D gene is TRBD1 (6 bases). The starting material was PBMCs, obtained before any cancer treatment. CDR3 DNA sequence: TGTGCCAGCAGACCGGACAGTATCTATGGCTACACCTTC. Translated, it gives CASRPDSIYGYTF.